One sample yielded the 27 T cell receptor beta chains listed below, sequenced in a study of T cell repertoires in cytomegalovirus infection. A single record per CDR3 protein comes from TCRdb applying MiXCR to the reads. The repertoire holds 350,000 to 500,000 distinct CDR3 sequences, with roughly 31% as singletons. Sequencing input: PBMCs. Receptors were obtained from a human donor in good health (CMV status not recorded). Some clones in this sample may be carry-over from other donors' samples.

The chain carries TRBV7-3 and TRBJ2-7, with 9 bases fitting TRBD2. The CDR3 contains 15 residues. The junction had 5 bases not matched to a gene; V was cut back by 2 bases and J by 3 bases. In germline, CDR1 is SGHTA, CDR2 FQGTGA. The chain's CDR3 is CASSLGGGGLYEQYF. The DNA of the CDR3 is TGTGCCAGCAGCTTAGGCGGGGGGGGCCTCTACGAGCAGTACTTC.

This clonotype has a count of ten or more. This chain links TRBV7-2 with TRBJ2-3; the D gene is possibly TRBD2 (6 bases). The CDR3 length is 16 residues. V was shortened by 6 bases and J by 5 bases, with 21 bases between the two germline ends. The germline CDR1 and CDR2 sequences are SGHTA and FQGNSA. The CDR3 DNA sequence: TGTGCCAGCAGGCTGGGGGGACCCCGTTTTGGAGATACGCAGTATTTT. Translating it yields CASRLGGPRFGDTQYF.

The V gene is TRBV6-1, the J gene TRBJ2-5; 13 bases line up with TRBD2. V lost 7 bases and J lost 5; bases outside the gene matches: 7. The CDR3 sequence is 15 residues long. Germline V gene data show CDR1 as MNHNS and CDR2 as SASEGT. CDR3 nucleotides: TGTGCCAGCAACTCTGGACTAGCGGGGGCGGAGACCCAGTACTTC. Translated: CASNSGLAGAETQYF.

This chain joins TRBV19 and TRBJ1-1, with 7 bases aligning to TRBD1. CDR1 and CDR2 (germline): LNHDA, SQIVND (reference sequence). This CDR3 contains 15 residues. The J segment lost 3 bases and the V segment lost 5 bases, leaving 9 bases of the junction unmatched. The CDR3 nucleotides read TGTGCCAGTAGTCCCTGGGAGGGGGCGGACACTGAAGCTTTCTTT. It is translated as CASSPWEGADTEAFF.

The V gene is TRBV6-1, the J gene TRBJ1-2; 7 nucleotides line up with TRBD1. The germline V gene has CDR1 MNHNS and CDR2 SASEGT. This CDR3 spans 15 amino acids. Trimming took 5 bases from V and 3 from J; bases not matched to a gene: 9. CDR3 loop: CASSNKGQGDYGYTF. The CDR3 DNA sequence: TGTGCCAGCAGTAACAAAGGGCAGGGGGACTATGGCTACACCTTC.

Many counts were recorded for this clonotype. The J gene is TRBJ1-1, the V gene TRBV7-8; D unclear. Trimming removed 0 bases at V and 0 bases at J, with 11 bases between. The V gene's germline CDR1 is SGHVS and CDR2 FQNEAQ. The CDR3 contains 16 residues. The CDR3 loop reads CASSLARTGMNTEAFF. Written as DNA, the CDR3 is TGTGCCAGCAGCTTAGCACGGACGGGAATGAACACTGAAGCTTTCTTT.

This clonotype was recorded many times. The rearrangement uses TRBV12-3 or TRBV12-4 and TRBJ2-7; D is uncertain. V lost 2 bases, J lost 6 bases, and 14 bases lay in between. This CDR3 is 14 amino acids long. DNA for the CDR3: TGTGCCAGCAGTTTACGGGCTCCTGGATCCGAGCAGTACTTC. It encodes CASSLRAPGSEQYF.

The genes are TRBV19 and TRBJ1-2; maybe TRBD1 (6 bases). Germline V gene data show CDR1 as LNHDA and CDR2 as SQIVND (reference sequence). The CDR3 loop spans 13 amino acids. Deletions cut 7 bases from V and 5 bases from J, with 14 bases between. CDR3 in DNA: TGTGCCAGTAAGGTTCGGCAGGGGTATGGCTACACCTTC. This translates into CASKVRQGYGYTF.

This clonotype was counted ten times or more. The chain recombines TRBV6-1 with TRBJ1-2; 8 nucleotides line up with TRBD1. The CDR3 runs 12 residues. Germline values: CDR1 MNHNS, CDR2 SASEGT. V was pared by 9 bases and J by 2 bases, with 2 bases of the junction left unmatched. Here the CDR3 reads CASQGANYGYTF. DNA for the CDR3: TGTGCCAGTCAGGGGGCCAACTATGGCTACACCTTC.

The sample holds many counts of this clonotype. The V and J genes are TRBV7-2 and TRBJ2-4, with 11 bases that match TRBD1. In germline, CDR1 is SGHTA, CDR2 FQGNSA. There are 16 residues in the CDR3. V dropped 2 bases and J dropped 8; count of bases not matched to a gene: 8. CDR3 sequence (DNA): TGTGCCAGCAGCTTAAGTGGTGTGGGACAGGGGGACATTCAGTACTTC. Translated: CASSLSGVGQGDIQYF.

V and J are TRBV5-4 and TRBJ2-1; TRBD2 matches 13 bases. After removal of 4 bases from V and 3 bases from J, the junction contained 7 bases not matched to a gene. Looked up from germline, CDR1 is SGHNT and CDR2 is YYREEE (reference sequence). The CDR3 runs 17 residues. The CDR3 region has the DNA TGTGCCAGCAGCCCGACACTAGCGGGGGGGCTCTACAATGAGCAGTTCTTC. It is translated as CASSPTLAGGLYNEQFF.

As concerns this clonotype: A much larger clone differs from this one at a single base, so this may be a read error. This rearrangement joins TRBV7-8 to TRBJ2-7; 7 bases agree with TRBD1. The CDR3 totals 18 residues. Germline loops: CDR1 SGHVS, CDR2 FQNEAQ. Trimming took 5 bases from V and 4 from J; bases not matched to a gene: 20. CDR3 residues: CASSTSGTVVDPGYEQYF. The CDR3, as DNA: TGTGCCAGCAGCACATCCGGGACAGTGGTCGACCCAGGGTACGAGCAGTACTTC.

The gene calls are TRBV6-6 and TRBJ2-1, with 13 bases identical to TRBD2. Unmatched junction bases numbered 3, after V lost 5 bases and J lost 2 bases. This CDR3 is 16 amino acids long. Germline CDR1 and CDR2: MNHNY and SVGAGI (reference sequence). In nucleotides, the CDR3 is TGTGCCAGCAGTACCGGACTAGCGGGGGCCTACAATGAGCAGTTCTTC. Its protein product is CASSTGLAGAYNEQFF.

Concerning this clonotype itself: At one of its ends the junction is not consistent with the germline gene, which may arise from a read error. The chain uses TRBV11-2 and TRBJ1-3, with D unclear. Per germline, CDR1 SGHAT and CDR2 FQNNGV. The CDR3 runs 15 residues. The CDR3 is CASSLEYCSGNSIYF. The CDR3 DNA reads as TGTGCCAGCAGCTTAGAATACTGCTCTGGAAACTCCATATATTTT.

V and J are TRBV20-1 and TRBJ2-1; 8 nucleotides align to TRBD2. V was clipped by 0 bases and J by 5 bases; unmatched bases: 9. The CDR3 sequence is 16 residues long. Germline lookup yields CDR1 DFQATT and CDR2 SNEGSKA (reference sequence). The CDR3: CSARDWAGGLNNEQFF. In DNA, the CDR3 is TGCAGTGCTAGAGATTGGGCGGGGGGACTCAACAATGAGCAGTTCTTC.

This clonotype has a handful of counts. The V gene is TRBV27, the J gene TRBJ2-5; TRBD1 might be the D (6 bases). Germline V CDR1 and CDR2: MNHEY, SMNVEV (reference sequence). The CDR3 totals 15 residues. V shed 0 bases and J shed 3 bases, with 11 bases lying between them. In nucleotides, the CDR3 is TGTGCCAGCAGTTTATCCCTCCCAGGGGAAGAGACCCAGTACTTC. This encodes CASSLSLPGEETQYF.

The rearrangement joins TRBV28 to TRBJ1-3, with D uncertain. The CDR3 contains 16 residues. Germline CDR1 reads MDHEN; CDR2 reads SYDVKM. Trimming stripped 1 base from V and 1 base from J, with 11 bases between. CDR3: CASSLLPFNSGNTIYF. CDR3 nucleotides: TGTGCCAGCAGTTTATTGCCATTTAATTCTGGAAACACCATATATTTT.

The chain couples TRBV4-1 to TRBJ2-2; D is perhaps TRBD1 (6 bases). The V and J ends lost 1 base and 5 bases respectively, with 11 bases between them. The CDR3 extends over 15 amino acids. From germline, CDR1 is MGHRA and CDR2 YSYEKL. The CDR3 here is CASSQAQGTTGELFF. Written as DNA, the CDR3 is TGCGCCAGCAGCCAAGCGCAAGGGACAACCGGGGAGCTGTTTTTT.

This clonotype was counted only a few times. The chain uses TRBV15 and TRBJ2-6; no firm D call. V was shortened by 0 bases and J by 2 bases, with 5 bases between the two germline ends. The CDR3 sequence is 15 residues long. Per germline, CDR1 LNHNV and CDR2 YYDKDF (reference sequence). Here the CDR3 reads CATSRDTPGANVLTF. DNA of the CDR3: TGTGCCACCAGCAGAGATACGCCTGGGGCCAACGTCCTGACTTTC.

The chain combines TRBV2 with TRBJ1-1; D call uncertain. This CDR3 region has 14 residues. The germline CDR1 and CDR2 sequences are SNHLY and FYNNEI. V was clipped by 3 bases and J by 1 base, with 9 bases between them. The DNA for the CDR3 is TGTGCCAGCAGTGATATCTTGAAGAACACTGAAGCTTTCTTT. Its translation is CASSDILKNTEAFF.

This clonotype was seen repeatedly, ten times or more. The chain's CDR3 is CASSFTGAVTYNEQFF. The DNA for the CDR3 is TGTGCCAGCAGCTTCACCGGGGCCGTTACCTACAATGAGCAGTTCTTC. The rearrangement uses TRBV7-2 and TRBJ2-1, with D perhaps assigned TRBD1 or TRBD2 (5 bases each). The germline V gene has CDR1 SGHTA and CDR2 FQGNSA. The CDR3 is 16 residues long. Trimming cost V 3 bases and J 2 bases, with 14 bases left between them.

This clonotype showed up many times. CDR3 DNA: TGTGCCAGCAGCCAGCCGTCGCGGGGGACAGATACGCAGTATTTT. Amino acid sequence: CASSQPSRGTDTQYF. V is TRBV7-2 and J is TRBJ2-3, with TRBD2 matching 7 bases. V dropped 5 bases and J dropped 3; count of bases not matched to a gene: 8. Per germline, CDR1 SGHTA and CDR2 FQGNSA. There are 15 residues in the CDR3.

The chain has TRBV7-9 and TRBJ1-4, with TRBD1 as a possible D gene (6 bases). Looked up from germline, CDR1 is SEHNR and CDR2 is FQNEAQ (reference sequence). This CDR3 region has 16 residues. V shed 8 bases and J shed 8 bases, with 24 bases lying between them. CDR3 bases: TGTGCCAGCTCTTCTTCCGGGGCGGACAGTTGGGAAAAACTGTTTTTT. It encodes CASSSSGADSWEKLFF.

CDR3 residues: CARAGGTLHEQYF. Written as DNA, the CDR3 is TGTGCTAGGGCCGGGGGGACACTCCACGAGCAGTACTTC. This chain links TRBV12-5 with TRBJ2-7; D may be TRBD2 (7 bases). The CDR3 loop spans 13 amino acids. Germline CDR1 is LGHNT and CDR2 is FRNRAP. With 9 bases removed from V and 5 bases from J, the gap between germline ends came to 17 bases. Full variable domain (remainder filled in from reference TRBV12-5 and TRBJ2-7): DARVTQTPRHKVTEMGQEVTMRCQPILGHNTVFWYRQTMMQGLELLAYFRNRAPLDDSGMPKDRFSAEMPDATLATLKIQPSEPRDSAVYFCARAGGTLHEQYFGPGTRLTVT.

This rearrangement joins TRBV20-1 to TRBJ1-5; possibly TRBD1 for D (5 bases). The CDR3 spans 13 residues. Germline V gene data show CDR1 as DFQATT and CDR2 as SNEGSKA (reference sequence). The V gene lost 3 bases and the J gene lost 2 bases, with 8 bases spanning the gap. The CDR3 is CSARPGRNQPQHF. For the CDR3, the DNA is TGCAGTGCTAGGCCGGGACGCAATCAGCCCCAGCATTTT.

This chain uses TRBV10-3 with TRBJ2-1, with D hard to call. V lost 4 bases to trimming and J lost 6 bases, with 10 bases between them. Germline V CDR1 and CDR2: ENHRY, SYGVKD. The CDR3 runs 13 residues. For the CDR3, the DNA is TGTGCCATCAGTGCTGGGCGGTTCAATGAGCAGTTCTTC. Translated, it gives CAISAGRFNEQFF.

This clonotype has at least ten counts. V gene TRBV18 combines with J gene TRBJ2-7, with 9 bases that match TRBD1. Trimming took 3 bases from V and 7 from J; bases not matched to a gene: 4. The CDR3 is made up of 13 amino acids. Germline V gene data show CDR1 as KGHSH and CDR2 as LQKENI. In nucleotides, the CDR3 is TGTGCCAGCTCACCGGGACAGGGCGAAGAGCAGTACTTC. Amino acid sequence: CASSPGQGEEQYF.